This entry lists 8 T cell receptor beta chains sequenced from one sample in a study of PD-1 blockade in classical Hodgkin lymphoma. Measured with immunoSEQ multiplex PCR; TCRdb has only the in-frame clones, and not every one. The repertoire consists of about 75,000 clones, with roughly 91% occurring once and the leading ten covering more than 6.5%. In every patient, relapse followed autologous stem cell transplantation, while exposure to brentuximab vedotin differed. This material consisted of peripheral blood mononuclear cells (PBMCs), taken at baseline. Receptor source: a human donor with classical Hodgkin lymphoma.

Turning to this clone: One end of the junction does not line up with germline, which may come from a read error. This chain links TRBV30 with TRBJ1-3, with a tentative D call TRBD1 (5 bases). CDR3 size: 9 residues. Per the germline V gene, CDR1 is GTSNPN and CDR2 is SVGIG (reference sequence). DNA for the CDR3: TGTGCCTGTACCCGGGACCGGGGCTTT. It codes for CACTRDRGF.

The CDR3 sequence is CASSHASGGDYEQYF. The CDR3, as DNA: TGCGCCAGCAGCCATGCTAGCGGGGGGGACTACGAGCAGTACTTC. The rearrangement joins TRBV4-1 to TRBJ2-7; 12 nucleotides align to TRBD2. The CDR3 covers 15 residues. The V gene's germline CDR1 is MGHRA and CDR2 YSYEKL. Trimming took 3 bases from V and 3 from J; bases not matched to a gene: 3.

J is TRBJ1-1 and V is TRBV13; D is ambiguous. This CDR3 is 13 amino acids long. Looked up from germline, CDR1 is PRHDT and CDR2 is FYEKMQ (reference sequence). V was shortened by 8 bases and J by 4 bases, with 14 bases between the two germline ends. In nucleotides, the CDR3 is TGTGCCAGCGCCTTTCACATCGGCACTGAAGCTTTCTTT. Translated: CASAFHIGTEAFF.

The CDR3 bases are TGTGCCAGCAGCGGCCCCCAGGAACCAACCTACGAGCAGTACTTC. Its translation is CASSGPQEPTYEQYF. The chain links TRBV9 to TRBJ2-7, with D hard to call. The CDR3 runs 15 residues. Looked up from germline, CDR1 is SGDLS and CDR2 is YYNGEE. The ends were cut back, 3 bases at V and 2 bases at J, with 15 bases in the middle.

This chain uses TRBV19 with TRBJ1-1, with 9 bases matching TRBD1. The CDR3 runs 15 residues. The V and J ends lost 9 bases and 4 bases, in that order; junction bases with no gene match: 12. Per germline, CDR1 LNHDA and CDR2 SQIVND (reference sequence). The CDR3 DNA sequence: TGTGCCAGCATTCACAGGGGGCGAGATGGCACTGAAGCTTTCTTT. Protein sequence: CASIHRGRDGTEAFF.

In its sample, this clone was seen a few times. The CDR3 DNA reads as TGTGCCAGCAGTTACGGGGGACAGGGGTACCAAGAGACCCAGTACTTC. Encoded protein: CASSYGGQGYQETQYF. This chain connects TRBV6-5 to TRBJ2-5; 10 nucleotides line up with TRBD1. The CDR3 extends over 16 amino acids. The J segment lost 0 bases and the V segment lost 2 bases, leaving 3 bases of the junction unmatched. The germline V gene has CDR1 MNHEY and CDR2 SVGAGI.

This clone was seen only a few times. The chain recombines TRBV13 with TRBJ2-7, with no clear D. Germline CDR1 PRHDT, CDR2 FYEKMQ (reference sequence). The CDR3 loop spans 14 amino acids. V lost 3 bases, J lost 0 bases, and 9 bases lay in between. The CDR3 bases are TGTGCCAGCAGCTTCGGGCAAAGCTCCTACGAGCAGTACTTC. The encoded protein is CASSFGQSSYEQYF.

The chain uses TRBV4-3 and TRBJ1-1, with D maybe TRBD1 (5 bases). Germline V gene lookup returns CDR1 LGHNA and CDR2 YSLEER. This CDR3 region has 17 residues. V lost 4 bases and J 1 base, leaving 19 bases between the germline ends. CDR3 DNA sequence: TGCGCCAGCAGCCTCGTGTCTTTCAGGGATGGGAACACTGAAGCTTTCTTT. Its translation is CASSLVSFRDGNTEAFF.